A few counts support the clone carrying this T cell receptor (beta chain). Its antigen is unidentified. The sample comes from a study of beta chain features in type 1 diabetes. Across the study: Cell yields, age and gender were similar between patients and healthy donors.

Trimming took off 4 bases at V and 0 bases at J, with 13 bases between the two ends. The CDR3 sequence is 16 residues long. Germline CDR1 and CDR2: SQVTM and ANQGSEA. The entirety of the isolated RNA underwent reverse transcription, so expressed TCRB transcripts were sequenced. This table comes from immunoSEQ multiplex PCR, and its TCRdb copy is limited to in-frame clones, with some not included. Among under 300,000 clones listed, just over 20% were seen once. Study-level results: Within each of all four CD4+ subsets, Type 1 diabetes patients had TCRB CDR3s that were moderately but significantly shorter.

This sequence was found in a woman aged 40 to 50 with type 1 diabetes. Sequencing used naive CD4+ T cells from blood. This sequence joins TRBV29-1 and TRBJ2-6; D is possibly TRBD2 (6 bases). The CDR3 DNA reads TGCAGCGTTGGGCGGGGCTCACCCTCTGGGGCCAACGTCCTGACTTTC. This codes for CSVGRGSPSGANVLTF.